One sample yielded the 5 T cell receptor beta chains listed below, sequenced in a study of PD-1 blockade in classical Hodgkin lymphoma. The time point was: cycle 4 day 1 (C4D1), after less than 7 weeks of nivolumab. Each of the patients experienced relapse following autologous stem cell transplantation, and their brentuximab vedotin exposure differed. The method was immunoSEQ multiplex PCR; TCRdb's version includes in-frame clones alone and lacks a portion of them. The sample holds some 96,000 clones; about 92% are singletons and the top ten take about 2%. The sample consisted of peripheral blood mononuclear cells (PBMCs), taken before the fourth cycle of nivolumab. The source is a human donor with classical Hodgkin lymphoma.

This rearrangement joins TRBV4-1 to TRBJ2-7; D is perhaps TRBD2 (7 bases). The CDR3 spans 15 residues. V lost 4 bases and J lost 0, with 13 bases in between. Germline V gives CDR1 MGHRA, CDR2 YSYEKL. The CDR3 is CASSLGAGHSYEQYF. DNA of the CDR3: TGCGCCAGCAGCCTGGGAGCGGGACACTCCTACGAGCAGTACTTC.

The chain is built from TRBV30 and TRBJ2-7; D is perhaps TRBD1 (6 bases). CDR1 GTSNPN and CDR2 SVGIG come from the germline V gene (reference sequence). CDR3 length: 18 residues. The V end lost 4 bases, the J end lost 3 bases, and 28 bases lay between the germline ends. CDR3 DNA: TGTGCCTGGACCCTAGGGACATTCAATCCTCCCTCCTACTACGAGCAGTACTTC. Residues: CAWTLGTFNPPSYYEQYF.

Only a few counts were recorded for this clone. The V call is TRBV5-6, the J call TRBJ1-5; D unclear. The V gene lost 3 bases and the J gene lost 1 base, with 8 bases spanning the gap. The CDR3 length is 14 residues. Germline-derived CDR1 and CDR2 are SGHDT and YYEEEE. CDR3 loop: CASSSLRSNQPQHF. CDR3 sequence (DNA): TGTGCCAGCAGCTCCTTAAGGAGCAATCAGCCCCAGCATTTT. Variable domain in full (rest from reference TRBV5-6 and TRBJ1-5): DAGVTQSPTHLIKTRGQQVTLRCSPKSGHDTVSWYQQALGQGPQFIFQYYEEEERQRGNFPDRFSGHQFPNYSSELNVNALLLGDSALYLCASSSLRSNQPQHFGDGTRLSIL.

The chain combines TRBV6-1 with TRBJ2-7; 9 bases are shared with TRBD2. The CDR3 length is 15 residues. The V segment lost 5 bases and the J segment 1 base; nucleotides outside the gene matches: 6. Germline V gene sequence: CDR1 MNHNS, CDR2 SASEGT. In DNA, the CDR3 is TGTGCCAGCAGTCCCCATAGCGGGAGTTCCTACGAGCAGTACTTC. Its protein is CASSPHSGSSYEQYF.

V and J are TRBV5-1 and TRBJ2-7; 9 positions match TRBD2. The V gene's germline CDR1 is SGHRS and CDR2 YFSETQ. This CDR3 spans 16 amino acids. The J segment lost 0 bases and the V segment lost 0 bases, leaving 4 bases of the junction unmatched. DNA for the CDR3: TGCGCCAGCAGCTTGGAGGCGGGAGGGAGCTCCTACGAGCAGTACTTC. Protein product: CASSLEAGGSSYEQYF.